This TCR beta chain emerged from a study of cytomegalovirus exposure and HLA in healthy donors. This PCR relied on a set of 60 Vbeta primers and 13 Jbeta primers. Here immunoSEQ multiplex PCR was the method, and the copy in TCRdb shows in-frame clones only, minus some. The top ten hold 0.45% to 0.5% of the sample, which has hundreds of thousands of clones, about 77% seen once. V shed 6 bases, J shed 3 bases, and the junction held 6 bases outside the gene matches. The CDR3 length is 15 residues. Germline CDR1 and CDR2: ENHRY and SYGVKD. The clonotype was recovered from a boy between 10 and 17 years old in good health and CMV-seronegative. The chain is built from TRBV10-3 and TRBJ2-5; 11 bases agree with TRBD2. Specimen: PBMCs. CDR3 amino acids: CAIRPGLAEKETQYF. The CDR3 DNA follows: TGTGCCATCAGACCGGGACTAGCGGAGAAAGAGACCCAGTACTTC.